This T cell receptor beta chain was captured in a study of blood T cells in healthy people across ages. Germline lookup yields CDR1 SEHNR and CDR2 FQNEAQ (reference sequence). V was trimmed by 4 bases and J by 4 bases, leaving 18 bases between them. CDR3 length: 16 amino acids. Remarks on this clonotype: Its target is not known.

With a J-beta primer mix and a sample-barcoded 5' primer, a second PCR ran about 7 to 12 cycles. In TCRdb, the 5' RACE reads were re-called with MiXCR into one record per CDR3 protein. Among approximately 900,000 distinct CDR3 sequences listed, around 46% were seen once. Findings and caveats of the study: A roughly linear age-dependent decrease characterized TCR beta diversity per million T cells.

The TCR was taken from a man younger than 40 in good health. The gene calls are TRBV7-9 and TRBJ2-3, with D tentatively TRBD2 (5 bases). Specimen: blood. CDR3 sequence: CASSSAGPSAADTQYF. The DNA for the CDR3 is TGTGCCAGCAGCTCGGCGGGTCCATCAGCAGCAGATACGCAGTATTTT.